A selection of T cell receptor beta chains follows, all from one sample in a study of identical twins. TCRdb reprocessed the 5' RACE reads via MiXCR and lists one record per CDR3 protein. The data contain hundreds of thousands of distinct CDR3 sequences, about 20% of them singletons. These sequences were also reported in another study, on T cells expressing NK-cell markers.

Sequenced sample: PBMCs. All receptors derive from a young woman in good health. Both conserved end residues are part of each CDR3. A D gene is named only where the DNA matches it firmly. For some rows the clone size is stated as once, few or many, or as a class when expanded; others skip it.

v_call: TRBV12-3/TRBV12-4
d_call: NA
clone_size: many
j_call: TRBJ2-3
cdr3_aa: CASIGTDTQYF
cdr3_nt: TGTGCCAGCATTGGCACAGATACGCAGTATTTT

v_call: TRBV5-1
d_call: NA
clone_size: NA
j_call: TRBJ1-2
cdr3_aa: CASSLNPRGGGYTF
cdr3_nt: TGCGCCAGCAGCTTGAACCCGCGAGGCGGTGGCTACACCTTC

v_call: TRBV12-3/TRBV12-4
d_call: NA
clone_size: few
j_call: TRBJ2-5
cdr3_aa: CASSLARGGLRGDQETQYF
cdr3_nt: TGTGCCAGCAGTTTAGCCCGAGGGGGATTGCGGGGCGATCAAGAGACCCAGTACTTC

v_call: TRBV20-1
d_call: NA
clone_size: few
j_call: TRBJ1-1
cdr3_aa: CSAAMRADTEAFF
cdr3_nt: TGCAGTGCTGCCATGAGGGCCGACACTGAAGCTTTCTTT

v_call: TRBV11-2
d_call: TRBD2
clone_size: NA
j_call: TRBJ2-1
cdr3_aa: CASSFPGLAGQSSYNEQFF
cdr3_nt: TGTGCCAGCAGCTTTCCGGGACTAGCGGGGCAGAGCTCCTACAATGAGCAGTTCTTC

v_call: TRBV18
d_call: TRBD2
clone_size: NA
j_call: TRBJ2-1
cdr3_aa: CASSPRLAGGLSYNEQFF
cdr3_nt: TGTGCCAGCTCACCGCGGCTAGCGGGGGGTTTATCCTACAATGAGCAGTTCTTC

v_call: TRBV27
d_call: TRBD1
clone_size: NA
j_call: TRBJ2-7
cdr3_aa: CASSTFPGQGARGYEQYF
cdr3_nt: TGTGCCAGCAGTACCTTCCCGGGACAGGGGGCAAGGGGCTACGAGCAGTACTTC

v_call: TRBV6-1
d_call: TRBD1
clone_size: many
j_call: TRBJ2-5
cdr3_aa: CASSRNRGQETQYF
cdr3_nt: TGTGCCAGCAGCCGAAACAGGGGGCAAGAGACCCAGTACTTC

v_call: TRBV11-1
d_call: NA
clone_size: NA
j_call: TRBJ1-6
cdr3_aa: CASSYSPGGNSPLHF
cdr3_nt: TGTGCCAGCAGCTATAGTCCCGGTGGGAATTCACCCCTCCACTTT

v_call: TRBV7-2
d_call: TRBD1
clone_size: NA
j_call: TRBJ2-7
cdr3_aa: CASSLVTGGLYEQYF
cdr3_nt: TGTGCCAGCAGCTTAGTAACAGGGGGCTTGTACGAGCAGTACTTC

v_call: TRBV6-5
d_call: NA
clone_size: few
j_call: TRBJ2-7
cdr3_aa: CASSYRARRPAYEQYF
cdr3_nt: TGTGCCAGCAGTTACCGGGCGCGGAGACCGGCCTACGAGCAGTACTTC

v_call: TRBV7-2
d_call: TRBD2
clone_size: few
j_call: TRBJ2-1
cdr3_aa: CASMKREVHEQFF
cdr3_nt: TGTGCCAGCATGAAGCGGGAGGTGCATGAGCAGTTCTTC

v_call: TRBV10-3
d_call: TRBD2
clone_size: NA
j_call: TRBJ2-5
cdr3_aa: CAISESGLAGATPRAKETQYF
cdr3_nt: TGTGCCATCAGTGAGTCGGGACTAGCGGGCGCAACCCCGAGGGCCAAAGAGACCCAGTACTTC

v_call: TRBV6-2/TRBV6-3
d_call: NA
clone_size: NA
j_call: TRBJ2-2
cdr3_aa: CASSYSGLNLRALFF
cdr3_nt: TGTGCCAGCAGTTACTCAGGCTTGAATTTGCGGGCGCTGTTTTTT

v_call: TRBV24-1
d_call: NA
clone_size: NA
j_call: TRBJ2-1
cdr3_aa: CATSVSGNNEQFF
cdr3_nt: TGTGCCACCAGTGTCTCGGGGAACAATGAGCAGTTCTTC

v_call: TRBV9
d_call: NA
clone_size: NA
j_call: TRBJ2-5
cdr3_aa: CASSVGLRQTQYF
cdr3_nt: TGTGCCAGCAGCGTAGGGCTGAGACAGACCCAGTACTTC

v_call: TRBV15
d_call: TRBD1
clone_size: many
j_call: TRBJ1-2
cdr3_aa: CATSSSGQIINYGYTF
cdr3_nt: TGTGCCACCAGCAGTTCGGGACAGATTATTAACTATGGCTACACCTTC

v_call: TRBV10-1
d_call: NA
clone_size: many
j_call: TRBJ2-7
cdr3_aa: CASSESEGGYEQYF
cdr3_nt: TGCGCCAGCAGTGAGTCGGAAGGGGGCTACGAGCAGTACTTC

v_call: TRBV28
d_call: TRBD1
clone_size: NA
j_call: TRBJ1-4
cdr3_aa: CACTGVLQKLFF
cdr3_nt: TGTGCCTGTACAGGGGTCCTCCAAAAACTGTTTTTT

v_call: TRBV5-1
d_call: NA
clone_size: few
j_call: TRBJ2-2
cdr3_aa: CASSNTANTGELFF
cdr3_nt: TGCGCCAGCAGCAACACGGCCAACACCGGGGAGCTGTTTTTT

v_call: TRBV5-5
d_call: TRBD2
clone_size: few
j_call: TRBJ2-3
cdr3_aa: CASSITSGSVPDTQYF
cdr3_nt: TGTGCCAGCAGCATAACTAGCGGGAGTGTGCCGGATACGCAGTATTTT

v_call: TRBV14
d_call: TRBD2
clone_size: few
j_call: TRBJ2-1
cdr3_aa: CASSQEVAGGPYNEQFF
cdr3_nt: TGTGCCAGCAGCCAAGAAGTCGCGGGAGGGCCCTACAATGAGCAGTTCTTC

v_call: TRBV5-1
d_call: TRBD2
clone_size: few
j_call: TRBJ2-7
cdr3_aa: CASSLAGGSGEQYF
cdr3_nt: TGCGCCAGCAGTCTAGCGGGAGGCAGCGGCGAGCAGTACTTC

v_call: TRBV20-1
d_call: NA
clone_size: few
j_call: TRBJ2-7
cdr3_aa: CSAADKSYEQYF
cdr3_nt: TGCAGTGCTGCTGACAAGAGCTACGAGCAGTACTTC

v_call: TRBV7-2
d_call: NA
clone_size: few
j_call: TRBJ2-2
cdr3_aa: CASVGTLLIGELFF
cdr3_nt: TGTGCCAGCGTCGGGACTCTCCTGATCGGGGAGCTGTTTTTT

v_call: TRBV18
d_call: NA
clone_size: NA
j_call: TRBJ1-5
cdr3_aa: CASSPGSNYQPQHF
cdr3_nt: TGTGCCAGCTCACCCGGCTCGAACTATCAGCCCCAGCATTTT

v_call: TRBV12-3/TRBV12-4
d_call: NA
clone_size: NA
j_call: TRBJ2-1
cdr3_aa: CASSLGEREIF
cdr3_nt: TGTGCCAGCAGTTTAGGGGAGAGGGAGATCTTC

v_call: TRBV7-2
d_call: NA
clone_size: NA
j_call: TRBJ2-3
cdr3_aa: CASSFRGGERTDTQYF
cdr3_nt: TGTGCCAGCAGCTTTCGTGGCGGGGAGCGCACAGATACGCAGTATTTT

v_call: TRBV9
d_call: TRBD2
clone_size: NA
j_call: TRBJ2-7
cdr3_aa: CASSVDASGGYEQYF
cdr3_nt: TGTGCCAGCAGCGTAGATGCTAGCGGGGGCTACGAGCAGTACTTC

v_call: TRBV15
d_call: TRBD1
clone_size: few
j_call: TRBJ2-3
cdr3_aa: CATSRADRADTQYF
cdr3_nt: TGTGCCACCAGCAGAGCTGACAGGGCAGATACGCAGTATTTT

v_call: TRBV20-1
d_call: NA
clone_size: many
j_call: TRBJ2-3
cdr3_aa: CSASGSTDTQYF
cdr3_nt: TGCAGTGCTAGCGGTAGCACAGATACGCAGTATTTT

v_call: TRBV20-1
d_call: TRBD2
clone_size: few
j_call: TRBJ2-1
cdr3_aa: CSARDRPGLAGVSYNEQFF
cdr3_nt: TGCAGTGCTAGAGATCGCCCGGGACTAGCGGGGGTCTCCTACAATGAGCAGTTCTTC

v_call: TRBV5-5
d_call: NA
clone_size: NA
j_call: TRBJ2-1
cdr3_aa: CASSEGSESEQFF
cdr3_nt: TGTGCCAGCAGCGAAGGGAGCGAATCGGAGCAGTTCTTC

v_call: TRBV20-1
d_call: NA
clone_size: few
j_call: TRBJ2-3
cdr3_aa: CSALHRSRDSPTDTQYF
cdr3_nt: TGCAGTGCTCTCCACCGTAGCCGGGACTCACCCACAGATACGCAGTATTTT

v_call: TRBV7-8
d_call: TRBD1
clone_size: few
j_call: TRBJ2-1
cdr3_aa: CASNAGGHGTYNEQFF
cdr3_nt: TGTGCCAGCAACGCAGGGGGCCATGGGACCTACAATGAGCAGTTCTTC

v_call: TRBV29-1
d_call: NA
clone_size: few
j_call: TRBJ1-1
cdr3_aa: CSASDWGRTEAFF
cdr3_nt: TGCAGCGCAAGTGACTGGGGAAGGACTGAAGCTTTCTTT

v_call: TRBV20-1
d_call: NA
clone_size: few
j_call: TRBJ2-3
cdr3_aa: CSAQEGGRVGDTQYF
cdr3_nt: TGCAGTGCTCAGGAGGGCGGTCGGGTAGGAGATACGCAGTATTTT

v_call: TRBV5-1
d_call: NA
clone_size: few
j_call: TRBJ2-3
cdr3_aa: CASSSQALTDTQYF
cdr3_nt: TGTGCCAGCAGCTCCCAGGCCCTCACAGATACGCAGTATTTT